This T cell receptor (beta chain) was profiled in a study of T cells after posttransplantation cyclophosphamide. Clones were sequenced by immunoSEQ multiplex PCR, and TCRdb holds only the in-frame ones, with some missing. The repertoire consists of around 30,000 clones, none detected only once. Only a few counts were recorded for this clone. The antigen remains unidentified. Findings of the study overall: TRB clonality was highly associated with recipient CMV seropositivity and reactivation. Donor CD8+ memory clones often dominated recipient blood repertoires at later times.

CDR3 length equals 14 residues. Between the trimmed V and J ends, which lost 2 bases and 1 base, there was a span of 9 bases. The germline V gene encodes CDR1 SGDLS and CDR2 YYNGEE. V gene TRBV9 combines with J gene TRBJ2-5; D is uncertain. The sequence was collected from a woman aged 55 to 70 in good health, CMV-negative, and a related stem cell transplant donor. Sequencing was done on a sample of PBMCs. CDR3 nucleotides: TGTGCCAGCAGCGTGACTGGCCTCCAAGAGACCCAGTACTTC. Translating it yields CASSVTGLQETQYF.